Listed below are T cell receptor beta chains from one sample, sequenced in a study of blood T cell repertoires in COVID-19. Sequencing was performed with immunoSEQ multiplex PCR; in TCRdb, only in-frame clones are kept and a portion is missing. The repertoire holds around 150,000 clones, with 65% to 85% as singletons. The specimen sequenced was PBMCs or T cells enriched from blood (not recorded which). These TCRs come from a man aged 40-49 years who had recovered from COVID-19. Both conserved end residues are part of each CDR3. A D gene is named only where the DNA matches it firmly. Clone size is stated in some rows and not others, as once, few, many or a class when expanded.

15,.,.,TRBV3-1/TRBV3-2,TRBJ2-7,CASSHLTGQPHEQYF,TGTGCCAGCAGCCACCTAACGGGTCAGCCCCACGAGCAGTACTTC
16,.,TRBD1,TRBV2,TRBJ1-5,CASSGDRGWDGQPQHF,TGTGCCAGCAGTGGCGACAGGGGATGGGATGGTCAGCCCCAGCATTTT
17,.,.,TRBV2,TRBJ1-3,CASSWGLLGGSGNTIYF,TGTGCCAGCAGTTGGGGCCTATTGGGGGGCTCTGGAAACACCATATATTTT
17,.,.,TRBV10-2,TRBJ2-3,CASSPLVYLSNTDTQYF,TGCGCCAGCAGCCCCTTGGTTTACCTATCCAACACAGATACGCAGTATTTT
14,.,.,TRBV18,TRBJ2-7,CASSPDPGTYEQYF,TGTGCCAGCTCACCAGATCCCGGGACATACGAGCAGTACTTC
17,.,TRBD1,TRBV5-8,TRBJ1-4,CASRSTGDQQRLTKLFF,TGTGCCAGCAGATCTACAGGGGACCAGCAGCGTCTTACGAAACTGTTTTTT
11,.,.,TRBV19,TRBJ2-1,CASSSSNEQFF,TGTGCCAGTAGTTCCTCCAATGAGCAGTTCTTC
12,once,TRBD2,TRBV10-1,TRBJ2-1,CASRTIAGEQFF,TGCGCCAGCAGAACGATAGCGGGGGAGCAGTTCTTC
18,.,TRBD1,TRBV4-1,TRBJ2-1,CASSQLIFGTGDTNEQFF,TGCGCCAGCAGCCAGTTGATCTTCGGGACAGGAGATACCAATGAGCAGTTCTTC
14,.,TRBD1,TRBV19,TRBJ1-4,CASSMTGGNEKLFF,TGTGCCAGTAGTATGACAGGGGGTAATGAAAAACTGTTTTTT
13,.,.,TRBV19,TRBJ2-5,CASISRGGETQYF,TGTGCCAGTATCTCTCGGGGAGGTGAGACCCAGTACTTC
14,.,TRBD1,TRBV2,TRBJ1-5,CASRDRVSNQPQHF,TGTGCCAGCCGGGACAGGGTAAGCAATCAGCCCCAGCATTTT
15,.,.,TRBV5-6,TRBJ1-6,CASSLAWGGNSPLHF,TGTGCCAGCAGCTTGGCCTGGGGGGGGAATTCACCCCTCCACTTT
14,once,.,TRBV27,TRBJ2-3,CASSLRGSTDTQYF,TGTGCCAGCAGTTTACGGGGGAGCACAGATACGCAGTATTTT
15,.,TRBD1,TRBV18,TRBJ1-1,CASSRSATGATEAFF,TGTGCCAGCTCACGGTCGGCTACAGGGGCCACTGAAGCTTTCTTT
15,.,.,TRBV10-3,TRBJ2-7,CAISGEIAGTYEQYF,TGTGCCATCAGTGGTGAGATTGCAGGAACCTACGAGCAGTACTTC
16,.,.,TRBV7-2,TRBJ2-7,CASSLVAGISSYEQYF,TGTGCCAGCAGCTTAGTAGCTGGTATAAGCTCCTACGAGCAGTACTTC
17,.,TRBD2,TRBV5-1,TRBJ2-3,CASSLVPAGGPKDTQYF,TGCGCCAGCAGCTTGGTACCAGCGGGGGGGCCAAAAGATACGCAGTATTTT
14,.,TRBD1,TRBV27,TRBJ1-4,CASRPQGFGEKLFF,TGTGCCAGCAGACCACAGGGGTTCGGGGAAAAACTGTTTTTT
15,.,.,TRBV7-9,TRBJ1-2,CASRSEVVGNYGYTF,TGTGCCAGCAGGTCCGAGGTCGTGGGTAACTATGGCTACACCTTC
16,once,.,TRBV18,TRBJ1-3,CASSPPNSLSGNTIYF,TGTGCCAGCTCACCACCTAACAGCCTCTCTGGAAACACCATATATTTT
14,few,TRBD2,TRBV10-1,TRBJ2-2,CAAGASGGTGELFF,TGCGCCGCTGGGGCTAGCGGGGGAACCGGGGAGCTGTTTTTT
15,.,TRBD1,TRBV7-9,TRBJ2-2,CASSLEQGGTGELFF,TGTGCCAGCAGCTTAGAACAGGGGGGCACCGGGGAGCTGTTTTTT
13,once,.,TRBV7-2,TRBJ1-5,CASQGYSNQPQHF,TGTGCCAGTCAGGGTTATAGCAATCAGCCCCAGCATTTT
18,.,.,TRBV2,TRBJ1-5,CASSGGAGDPLGNQPQHF,TGTGCCAGCAGTGGAGGGGCAGGGGATCCCCTCGGAAATCAGCCCCAGCATTTT
15,.,TRBD1,TRBV2,TRBJ1-2,CASIDTGVRDYGYTF,TGTGCCAGCATAGATACAGGGGTCCGTGACTATGGCTACACCTTC
13,.,.,TRBV5-1,TRBJ1-2,CASSSGTRRDYTF,TGCGCCAGCAGCTCTGGCACCCGACGGGACTACACCTTC
11,.,TRBD1,TRBV30,TRBJ1-4,CAWRGDSRLFF,TGTGCCTGGAGGGGGGACAGCCGTCTGTTTTTT
14,.,.,TRBV6-5,TRBJ1-5,CASSTDIFSRPQHF,TGTGCCAGCAGTACCGACATCTTCTCTCGGCCCCAGCATTTT
15,once,TRBD1,TRBV3-1/TRBV3-2,TRBJ2-3,CASSPGQGSTDTQYF,TGTGCCAGCAGCCCCGGACAGGGAAGCACAGATACGCAGTATTTT
13,.,.,TRBV9,TRBJ1-1,CASSRTPNTEAFF,TGTGCCAGCAGCCGGACTCCGAACACTGAAGCTTTCTTT
15,.,TRBD2,TRBV6-5,TRBJ2-2,CATVTSGANTGELFF,TGTGCCACCGTCACTAGCGGGGCAAACACCGGGGAGCTGTTTTTT
13,.,.,TRBV29-1,TRBJ1-2,CSVDGAGDYGYTF,TGCAGCGTCGACGGGGCAGGGGACTATGGCTACACCTTC
12,.,.,TRBV11-2,TRBJ2-3,CASAGNTDTQYF,TGTGCCAGCGCCGGGAACACAGATACGCAGTATTTT
18,.,TRBD1,TRBV9,TRBJ1-2,CASSVGRGMGQFNYGYTF,TGTGCCAGCAGCGTAGGGCGAGGGATGGGACAGTTTAACTATGGCTACACCTTC
12,.,TRBD1,TRBV12-3/TRBV12-4,TRBJ1-4,CASSRDSLVLFF,TGTGCCAGCAGCCGGGACAGTCTGGTACTGTTTTTT
17,.,TRBD1,TRBV5-1,TRBJ1-2,CASSPTPGQGAKGGYTF,TGCGCCAGCAGCCCGACGCCGGGACAGGGGGCGAAGGGTGGCTACACCTTC
16,.,TRBD2,TRBV30,TRBJ2-2,CAWREVSGGRVGELFF,TGTGCCTGGAGGGAAGTTAGCGGGGGACGGGTCGGGGAGCTGTTTTTT
14,few,.,TRBV27,TRBJ1-3,CASSLGRGADTIYF,TGTGCCAGCAGTTTAGGCAGGGGTGCGGACACCATATATTTT
15,.,.,TRBV6-5,TRBJ2-7,CASSYSGHRTYEQYF,TGTGCCAGCAGTTACTCGGGTCACAGAACCTACGAGCAGTACTTC
13,.,.,TRBV30,TRBJ1-4,CAWSAGLNEKLFF,TGTGCCTGGTCGGCAGGGCTTAATGAAAAACTGTTTTTT
15,.,.,TRBV7-9,TRBJ2-3,CASSPNAGTTDTQYF,TGTGCCAGCAGCCCTAACGCGGGGACCACAGATACGCAGTATTTT
12,.,.,TRBV30,TRBJ1-2,CAWSVAYYGYTF,TGTGCCTGGAGCGTAGCCTACTATGGCTACACCTTC
14,.,.,TRBV6-1,TRBJ2-7,CASSEAGGGNEQYF,TGTGCCAGCAGTGAAGCGGGAGGTGGTAACGAGCAGTACTTC
15,.,TRBD2,TRBV19,TRBJ2-1,CASSPFRGGGDEQFF,TGTGCCAGTAGTCCTTTTCGGGGGGGCGGCGATGAGCAGTTCTTC
18,once,.,TRBV13,TRBJ1-6,CASSSAGTRRSYNSPLHF,TGTGCCAGCAGCTCCGCCGGGACACGGCGTTCCTATAATTCACCCCTCCACTTT
15,.,.,TRBV30,TRBJ1-1,CAWSDLEVKNTEAFF,TGTGCCTGGAGTGACCTGGAGGTTAAGAACACTGAAGCTTTCTTT
13,.,.,TRBV30,TRBJ1-2,CAWRASGTNGYTF,TGTGCCTGGAGAGCTTCCGGGACAAATGGCTACACCTTC
14,.,.,TRBV3-1/TRBV3-2,TRBJ1-2,CASSLTGGNYGYTF,TGTGCCAGCAGCCTCACGGGGGGTAACTATGGCTACACCTTC
14,few,TRBD2,TRBV5-1,TRBJ2-5,CASSSRGLEETQYF,TGCGCCAGCAGCTCGCGGGGGTTAGAAGAGACCCAGTACTTC
14,.,.,TRBV6-4,TRBJ2-3,CASSGQGRTDTQYF,TGTGCCAGCAGTGGGCAGGGGAGAACAGATACGCAGTATTTT
15,.,TRBD2,TRBV3-1/TRBV3-2,TRBJ2-1,CASSRLAGEYNEQFF,TGTGCCAGCAGCCGACTAGCGGGGGAATACAATGAGCAGTTCTTC
16,.,TRBD2,TRBV19,TRBJ2-5,CASSIGLAVYQETQYF,TGTGCCAGTAGTATCGGACTAGCGGTCTACCAAGAGACCCAGTACTTC
15,.,TRBD1,TRBV5-4,TRBJ1-1,CASSLAGTGATEAFF,TGTGCCAGCAGCTTGGCCGGGACAGGGGCCACTGAAGCTTTCTTT